The 2 T cell receptor beta chains presented below share a single source sample, sequenced in a study of shared clonotypes between healthy human individuals. TCRdb's copy holds only in-frame clones and misses some; the assay was immunoSEQ multiplex PCR. The sample has millions of clones; approximately 95% are singletons. The sequencing input was naive CD4+ T cells from PBMCs. Subset defined: CD45RA+ positively selected. All receptors come from a young man in good health. Some clones in this sample may be carry-over from other donors' samples.

For this clone: The sample carries other DNA sequences with the same CDR3. The chain recombines TRBV4-3 with TRBJ2-5; weak D call: TRBD1 (5 bases). The germline V and J ends were trimmed by 3 bases and 1 base, with 6 bases remaining between them. This CDR3 has 13 amino acids. Germline V lookup: CDR1 LGHNA, CDR2 YSLEER. CDR3 DNA sequence: TGCGCCAGCAGCCAGGGGCCCCAAGAGACCCAGTACTTC. It encodes CASSQGPQETQYF.

The rearrangement uses TRBV29-1 and TRBJ1-2; D unclear. CDR1 and CDR2 (germline): SQVTM, ANQGSEA. The V gene lost 3 bases and the J gene lost 2 bases, with 4 bases spanning the gap. The CDR3 is made up of 11 amino acids. CDR3 loop: CSVDENYGYTF. The CDR3 DNA sequence: TGCAGCGTTGATGAGAACTATGGCTACACCTTC. Together with reference TRBV29-1 and TRBJ1-2, the CDR3 gives the full variable domain: SAVISQKPSRDICQRGTSLTIQCQVDSQVTMMFWYRQQPGQSLTLIATANQGSEATYESGFVIDKFPISRPNLTFSTLTVSNMSPEDSSIYLCSVDENYGYTFGSGTRLTVV.